A selection of T cell receptor beta chains follows, all from one sample in a study of blood T cell repertoires in COVID-19. Produced via immunoSEQ multiplex PCR; TCRdb's table is partial and in-frame only. In the table there are 250,000 to 350,000 clones, 70% to 85% of which are singletons. Sequencing input: peripheral blood. The source of these receptors is a human donor with COVID-19, enrolled during active disease. The donor label of this sample is uncertain. Each CDR3 is given with its conserved first and last residue. The D gene is left open where the match is weak. Clone size appears in some rows only: once, few, many, or a class for an expanded clone.

TRBV6-6	-	TRBJ2-1	-	TGTGCCAGCAGTTCTACAGGGAATGAGCAGTTCTTC	CASSSTGNEQFF
TRBV28	-	TRBJ1-1	-	TGTGCCAGCAGTTTTGGAGGGATCACTGAAGCTTTCTTT	CASSFGGITEAFF
TRBV28	-	TRBJ1-5	-	TGTGCCAGCAGTTCCCCCGCCTCACAGGCGTTTCGGGCCCAGCATTTT	CASSSPASQAFRAQHF
TRBV7-8	-	TRBJ2-3	TRBD2	TGTGCCAGCAGCTTAGGATCATCGGGAGGGGATACGCAGTATTTT	CASSLGSSGGDTQYF
TRBV15	-	TRBJ2-1	-	TGTGCCACCAGCAGAATTTCGGGGGAGGATGAGCAGTTCTTC	CATSRISGEDEQFF
TRBV19	once	TRBJ2-1	-	TGTGCCAGTAGTATCCCCTTGGGAGGTGGCTACAATGAGCAGTTCTTC	CASSIPLGGGYNEQFF
TRBV2	once	TRBJ1-5	-	TGTGCCAGCAAGGGGACTGGCAATCAGCCCCAGCATTTT	CASKGTGNQPQHF
TRBV5-1	-	TRBJ2-2	-	TGCGCCAGCGGTAGCGAGGCGAACACCGGGGAGCTGTTTTTT	CASGSEANTGELFF
TRBV24-1	-	TRBJ2-2	-	TGTGCCACCGGCGGCGGCACCGGGGAGCTGTTTTTT	CATGGGTGELFF
TRBV20-1	-	TRBJ2-1	TRBD2	TGCAGTGCTAGTAGAGCGGGACCCTACAATGAGCAGTTCTTC	CSASRAGPYNEQFF
TRBV7-2	-	TRBJ2-3	-	TGTGCCAGCAGCTTAGTGCGTGGGCGCACAGATACGCAGTATTTT	CASSLVRGRTDTQYF
TRBV5-7	-	TRBJ1-6	-	TGTGCCAGACCTGACTGGAGCTCCTATAATTCACCCCTCCACTTT	CARPDWSSYNSPLHF
TRBV3-1/TRBV3-2	once	TRBJ2-1	TRBD2	TGTGCCAGCAGCCAAGAACTAGCGTCCTCCTACAATGAGCAGTTCTTC	CASSQELASSYNEQFF
TRBV6-2/TRBV6-3	once	TRBJ1-1	-	TGTGCCAGCAGTTACTCCGGGACATACACTGAAGCTTTCTTT	CASSYSGTYTEAFF
TRBV9	-	TRBJ1-2	-	TGTGCCAGCAGCGCTGCGGCCCCCTATAATGGCTACACCTTC	CASSAAAPYNGYTF
TRBV28	-	TRBJ1-4	-	TGTGCCAGCAGCCCACTCCGACGGGGTAATGAAAAACTGTTTTTT	CASSPLRRGNEKLFF
TRBV4-3	-	TRBJ1-2	-	TGCGCCAGCAGCCAAGAGGGCCAGGGGCTTGGCTACACCTTC	CASSQEGQGLGYTF
TRBV23-1	-	TRBJ2-7	-	TGCGCCAGCAAGCCCTTCTACGAGCAGTACTTC	CASKPFYEQYF
TRBV11-2	-	TRBJ2-5	TRBD2	TGTGCCAGCAGCCTAGGACTAGCGGGAGAGACCCAGTACTTC	CASSLGLAGETQYF
TRBV3-1/TRBV3-2	-	TRBJ1-2	TRBD1	TGTGCCAGCAGCCAGGGGACAGGGAGTACGGATGGCTACACCTTC	CASSQGTGSTDGYTF
TRBV18	-	TRBJ1-1	-	TGTGCCAGCTCACCCGTCCCCGGGGGCACTGAAGCTTTCTTT	CASSPVPGGTEAFF
TRBV28	-	TRBJ1-6	TRBD1	TGTGCCAGCACCCCCGGGACAGGGAGAAGGTCACCCCTCCACTTT	CASTPGTGRRSPLHF
TRBV28	many	TRBJ1-6	-	TGTGCCAGCAGTAAACCGGCAGGGGCAGCCCTCCACTTT	CASSKPAGAALHF
TRBV5-6	-	TRBJ2-7	TRBD2	TGTGCCAGCAGCTTGGTATTCCCTAGCGGGAAGACCTACGAGCAGTACTTC	CASSLVFPSGKTYEQYF
TRBV12-3/TRBV12-4	-	TRBJ2-7	TRBD1	TGTGCCAGCCGGGGACAGGGAATCAACGAGCAGTACTTC	CASRGQGINEQYF
TRBV12-3/TRBV12-4	-	TRBJ1-4	-	TGTGCCAGCAGTTTAGGGGGCTGGGAAAAACTGTTTTTT	CASSLGGWEKLFF
TRBV2	-	TRBJ1-1	TRBD1	TGTGCCAGCAGAGCCCGGGACAGGTCCAACACTGAAGCTTTCTTT	CASRARDRSNTEAFF
TRBV19	-	TRBJ2-3	-	TGTGCCAGTAGTATATCGAGAGACACAGATACGCAGTATTTT	CASSISRDTDTQYF
TRBV7-8	once	TRBJ2-2	-	TGTGCCAGCAGCCGCGGAAACGACGGGAGCGGGGAGCTGTTTTTT	CASSRGNDGSGELFF
TRBV6-5	-	TRBJ1-4	TRBD1	TGTGCCAGCACGGATACAGGGGCCGCGAAGGGAAAACTGTTTTTT	CASTDTGAAKGKLFF
TRBV7-3	-	TRBJ2-1	-	TGTGCCAGCAGTCCCCTTAGGGGTGTTTACAATGAGCAGTTCTTC	CASSPLRGVYNEQFF
TRBV7-2	-	TRBJ1-1	-	TGTGCCAGCAGCTTAACCGGGACACGCGGCACTGAAGCTTTCTTT	CASSLTGTRGTEAFF
TRBV28	-	TRBJ1-4	-	TGTGCCAGCAGAGGGTGGGGCGCACGGGAAAAACTGTTTTTT	CASRGWGAREKLFF
TRBV5-4	-	TRBJ2-7	TRBD2	TGTGCCAGCAGCCCGGGACTAGCGGGAGTCTACGAGCAGTACTTC	CASSPGLAGVYEQYF
TRBV6-2/TRBV6-3	-	TRBJ2-2	-	TGTGCCAGCAGTTTACAGACAGGTACCGCCCGAAGGGAGCTGTTTTTT	CASSLQTGTARRELFF
TRBV19	-	TRBJ2-1	-	TGTGCCAGTAGCCCTCGGACTGGCAACAATGAGCAGTTCTTC	CASSPRTGNNEQFF
TRBV11-2	-	TRBJ2-3	TRBD2	TGTGCCAGCAGCTTAGAAGGACTAGTCGTGCAGTATTTT	CASSLEGLVVQYF
TRBV5-4	-	TRBJ2-3	-	TGTGCCAGCAGCGCGATCGGTCTAGGAGCAGATACGCAGTATTTT	CASSAIGLGADTQYF
TRBV29-1	-	TRBJ1-1	TRBD1	TGCAGCGTTCAGGGGGGTGGCACTGAAGCTTTCTTT	CSVQGGGTEAFF
TRBV5-4	-	TRBJ1-4	TRBD1	TGTGCCAGCAGCGGGGGACAGGGTGAAACTAATGAAAAACTGTTTTTT	CASSGGQGETNEKLFF
TRBV18	-	TRBJ2-2	-	TGTGCCAGCTCACCACCGAGAGGGTGGAACACCGGGGAGCTGTTTTTT	CASSPPRGWNTGELFF
TRBV6-5	-	TRBJ1-4	-	TGTGCCAGCAGTTACAGGGGCTTTAATGAAAAACTGTTTTTT	CASSYRGFNEKLFF
TRBV27	-	TRBJ2-7	TRBD1	TGTGCCAGCAACCTGTACCCCCTGGGACAGATTACTTACGAGCAGTACTTC	CASNLYPLGQITYEQYF
TRBV19	many	TRBJ1-4	-	TGTGCCAGTAGTATTGGGAGTATGGAGAAACTGTTTTTT	CASSIGSMEKLFF
TRBV6-6	-	TRBJ2-1	-	TGTGCCAGCAGTTACTCGAGTACAGGGACCGATGAGCAGTTCTTC	CASSYSSTGTDEQFF
TRBV28	-	TRBJ2-7	TRBD1	TGTGCCAGCAGTTCCTTATCCGGGACAGGGCCCCTACTGGACGAGCAGTACTTC	CASSSLSGTGPLLDEQYF
TRBV28	-	TRBJ1-2	-	TGTGCCAGCAGTTTAGTCACAGGGAACGGCTACACCTTC	CASSLVTGNGYTF
TRBV5-1	once	TRBJ1-1	-	TGCGCCAGCAGACCCCAGGTTGGGGGGACTGAAGCTTTCTTT	CASRPQVGGTEAFF
TRBV28	-	TRBJ2-1	TRBD1	TGTGCCAGCAGTTTCCAGGGACAGGTCCTCGATGAGCAGTTCTTC	CASSFQGQVLDEQFF
TRBV9	-	TRBJ2-7	-	TGTGCCAGCAGCGGAAGGACAGCAGGGGACGAGCAGTACTTC	CASSGRTAGDEQYF
TRBV12-5	few	TRBJ2-2	TRBD1	TGTGCTAGTGGTTTGTCGACAGGGTCGAGGACCGGGGAGCTGTTTTTT	CASGLSTGSRTGELFF
TRBV5-1	-	TRBJ1-1	TRBD1	TGCGCCAGCAGCTTGGGGGCGACAGGGAGGAACACTGAAGCTTTCTTT	CASSLGATGRNTEAFF
TRBV5-6	-	TRBJ1-4	TRBD1	TGTGCCAGCAGCGTAGACAGGGGCGAAAAACTGTTTTTT	CASSVDRGEKLFF